What follows is one T cell receptor beta chain and its context. The antigen is unknown. The data are from a study of cytomegalovirus exposure and HLA in healthy donors. About the study: Genotyping of 430 or so donors showed that about 79% belonged to the Caucasian-associated ancestry cluster. The study, taken as a whole, reports: What a later analysis reportedly showed was that an Asian-associated ancestry cluster had fewer N-insertions than the roughly 700-donor mean. Highest at DRB1 and lowest at HLA-C, TCR association rates differed among HLA loci in a later analysis. Most TCR sequences were rare, but some public TCRs occurred in many donors.

Trimming at V came to 6 bases and at J to 7 bases, leaving 3 bases not matched to a gene. This CDR3 spans 14 amino acids. Per germline, CDR1 MDHEN and CDR2 SYDVKM. The PCR was carried out with 60 Vbeta primers and 13 Jbeta primers. Assay: immunoSEQ multiplex PCR; the TCRdb copy retains only in-frame clones and omits some. The data contain about 31,000 clones, roughly two fifths of them singletons. The source of this sequence is a woman between 45 and 60 years old in good health and CMV-seronegative. The chain combines TRBV28 with TRBJ1-4; TRBD1 aligns across 12 bases. Sequencing was done on a sample of PBMCs. CDR3 loop: CASRGTGGSEKLFF. CDR3 nucleotide sequence: TGTGCCAGCAGAGGGACAGGGGGCAGTGAAAAACTGTTTTTT.